The 9 T cell receptor beta chains below come from one sample, sequenced in a study of cytomegalovirus exposure and HLA in healthy donors (dated by TCRdb to about 2017). The library was obtained by the immunoSEQ multiplex PCR assay. For the multiplex PCR, a mixture combining 60 forward primers for TCR Vbeta segments and 13 reverse primers for TCR Jbeta segments was used. The immuneACCESS repertoire file appears here via TCRdb, limited to in-frame rearrangements. These files lack a portion of the clones; in checked studies, under half of the deficit traces to unresolved V genes, and the cause of the others is not known. A total of fewer than 150,000 clones appear in this sample, 73% of them only once. The ten largest clones represent roughly an eighth of the sample. The sequencing input was PBMCs. These receptors all stem from a human donor in good health.

Of note for this clone: At one end, the junction sequence differs from germline, possibly due to a read error. The CDR3 DNA reads TGTGCCAGCAGGGAAGGGGGCAGTGAAAAACTGTTTTTT. Its protein product is CASREGGSEKLFF. The rearrangement uses TRBV2 and TRBJ1-4; 7 bases match TRBD1. There are 13 residues in the CDR3. The germline CDR1 and CDR2 sequences are SNHLY and FYNNEI.

The gene calls are TRBV6-5 and TRBJ2-5, with a weak D call TRBD2 (6 bases). Germline V CDR1 and CDR2: MNHEY, SVGAGI. V was cut by 3 bases and J by 5 bases, with 16 bases left in between. This CDR3 contains 15 residues. Here the CDR3 reads CASSYSGSAPETQYF. CDR3 nucleotide sequence: TGTGCCAGCAGTTATTCCGGGAGCGCACCTGAGACCCAGTACTTC.

The gene calls are TRBV5-6 and TRBJ2-5; D is ambiguous. The DNA end lines up better with TRBJ2-7; the J call may be wrong. CDR1 is SGHDT, CDR2 YYEEEE, per germline. This CDR3 is 15 amino acids long. The CDR3 sequence is CASSLGATSTYEQYF. The CDR3 bases are TGTGCCAGCAGCTTGGGGGCTACTTCCACCTACGAGCAGTACTTC.

This clone was seen a single time. The chain couples TRBV7-3 to TRBJ2-1; TRBD2 might be the D (5 bases). This CDR3 contains 14 residues. The V gene's germline CDR1 is SGHTA and CDR2 FQGTGA. Trimming removed 3 bases at V and 4 bases at J, with 10 bases between. CDR3 region: CASSFGGPYNEQFF. In DNA form, the CDR3 reads TGTGCCAGCAGCTTCGGCGGGCCTTACAATGAGCAGTTCTTC.

The chain has TRBV7-8 and TRBJ2-5; maybe TRBD1 (6 bases). Looked up from germline, CDR1 is SGHVS and CDR2 is FQNEAQ. This CDR3 is built from 14 residues. V was trimmed by 1 base and J by 5 bases, leaving 11 bases between them. The CDR3 protein is CASSLEGTRETQYF. The CDR3, as DNA: TGTGCCAGCAGCTTAGAAGGGACACGGGAGACCCAGTACTTC. Filled out from reference TRBV7-8 and TRBJ2-5, the complete variable domain reads GAGVSQSPRYKVAKRGQDVALRCDPISGHVSLFWYQQALGQGPEFLTYFQNEAQLDKSGLPSDRFFAERPEGSVSTLKIQRTQQEDSAVYLCASSLEGTRETQYFGPGTRLLVL.

The chain joins TRBV4-2 to TRBJ2-3; possibly TRBD1 for D (5 bases). The CDR3 is made up of 15 amino acids. Germline CDR1 reads LGHNA; CDR2 reads YNFKEQ. The ends were cut back, 4 bases at V and 6 bases at J, with 17 bases in the middle. Here the CDR3 reads CASSPNVHGADTQYF. As DNA, the CDR3 is TGTGCCAGCAGCCCGAACGTACATGGGGCGGATACGCAGTATTTT.

The chain has TRBV30 and TRBJ1-2; 7 bases fit TRBD1. The length of the CDR3 is 13 residues. From germline, CDR1 is GTSNPN and CDR2 SVGIG (reference sequence). V trimming: 3 bases; J trimming: 4 bases; junction bases outside the gene matches: 5. CDR3 DNA: TGTGCCTGGAGAATCAGGGGGGTCTATGGCTACACCTTC. Encoded protein: CAWRIRGVYGYTF.

This clone was recorded a few times. The chain combines TRBV4-1 with TRBJ1-2; no clear D. The CDR3 sequence is 13 residues long. Germline V gene sequence: CDR1 MGHRA, CDR2 YSYEKL. Trimming left V 4 bases short and J 8 bases short, with 14 bases between. The CDR3 protein is CASSPTEDGGYTF. The CDR3 coding sequence is TGCGCCAGCAGCCCTACGGAGGACGGGGGCTACACCTTC.

The CDR3 DNA reads TGTGCCAGCCACCCAACGGGTAGGAATGAGCAGTTCTTC. This sequence encodes CASHPTGRNEQFF. The chain joins TRBV27 to TRBJ2-1, with D hard to call. The ends were cut back, 8 bases at V and 7 bases at J, with 15 bases in the middle. Germline V gene sequence: CDR1 MNHEY, CDR2 SMNVEV (reference sequence). The CDR3 contains 13 residues.